These 22 T cell receptor beta chains were sequenced from one sample in a study of beta chain features in type 1 diabetes. Isolated RNA was reverse transcribed in full, so expressed TCRB transcripts were sequenced. Produced via immunoSEQ multiplex PCR; TCRdb's table is partial and in-frame only. The data hold under 400,000 clones, with around an eighth observed a single time. Findings and caveats of the study: Moderate yet significant TCRB CDR3 shortening was seen in Type 1 diabetes patients in all four CD4+ subsets.

Their target antigens are unknown. The sample comprised naive CD4+ T cells from blood. These receptors came from a woman under 30 with type 1 diabetes.

This clone was found a few times. The chain joins TRBV18 to TRBJ2-5, with TRBD1 matching 7 bases. The CDR3 is 14 amino acids. Germline V CDR1 and CDR2: KGHSH, LQKENI. The V and J ends lost 6 bases and 1 base, in that order; junction bases with no gene match: 5. CDR3 region: CASSLTGAQETQYF. CDR3 nucleotides: TGTGCCAGCTCGCTAACAGGGGCCCAAGAGACCCAGTACTTC.

The chain couples TRBV28 to TRBJ2-1; 9 positions match TRBD1. Looked up from germline, CDR1 is MDHEN and CDR2 is SYDVKM. This CDR3 is built from 15 residues. V shed 1 base, J shed 12 bases, and the junction held 10 bases outside the gene matches. The CDR3 nucleotides are TGTGCCAGCAGTTTATTACCGGGACAGGGCTTTGGGCAGTTCTTC. Protein product: CASSLLPGQGFGQFF. Full variable domain (remainder filled in from reference TRBV28 and TRBJ2-1): DVKVTQSSRYLVKRTGEKVFLECVQDMDHENMFWYRQDPGLGLRLIYFSYDVKMKEKGDIPEGYSVSREKKERFSLILESASTNQTSMYLCASSLLPGQGFGQFFGPGTRLTVL.

This clone was detected a few times. V is TRBV6-5 and J is TRBJ1-5; tentatively, D is TRBD1 (6 bases). There are 14 residues in the CDR3. V lost 7 bases, J lost 4 bases, and 14 bases lay in between. The germline CDR1 and CDR2 sequences are MNHEY and SVGAGI. CDR3 residues: CASKGRGSNQPQHF. The CDR3 nucleotides are TGTGCCAGCAAAGGCAGGGGCTCGAATCAGCCCCAGCATTTT.

The rearrangement links TRBV30 to TRBJ1-2, with 7 bases lining up with TRBD1. Germline assignment: CDR1 GTSNPN and CDR2 SVGIG (reference sequence). Trimming at V came to 0 bases and at J to 6 bases, leaving 7 bases not matched to a gene. This CDR3 is 14 amino acids long. This CDR3 reads CAWSVPTGYHGYTF. The CDR3 region has the DNA TGTGCCTGGAGTGTACCGACAGGGTACCATGGCTACACCTTC. The full variable domain, rest sourced from reference TRBV30 and TRBJ1-2, is SQTIHQWPATLVQPVGSPLSLECTVEGTSNPNLYWYRQAAGRGLQLLFYSVGIGQISSEVPQNLSASRPQDRQFILSSKKLLLSDSGFYLCAWSVPTGYHGYTFGSGTRLTVV.

The V call is TRBV5-4, the J call TRBJ2-2; 10 nucleotides match TRBD1. With V trimmed by 4 bases and J by 5 bases, 5 bases remained unmatched. Germline V lookup: CDR1 SGHNT, CDR2 YYREEE (reference sequence). This CDR3 has 15 amino acids. The CDR3 sequence: CASSRDRGRTGELFF. The CDR3 nucleotides are TGTGCCAGCAGCCGGGACAGGGGACGGACCGGGGAGCTGTTTTTT.

The genes are TRBV6-1 and TRBJ2-5; 7 nucleotides agree with TRBD2. Germline V gene lookup returns CDR1 MNHNS and CDR2 SASEGT. The CDR3 loop spans 15 amino acids. The junction had 8 bases not matched to a gene; V was cut back by 2 bases and J by 5 bases. The CDR3 nucleotides read TGTGCCAGCAGTGAAATGCGGGGGTTGAGCGAGACCCAGTACTTC. The encoded protein is CASSEMRGLSETQYF.

The chain links TRBV7-8 to TRBJ1-5, with D perhaps matching TRBD1 (5 bases). The ends were cut back, 7 bases at V and 2 bases at J, with 15 bases in the middle. The CDR3 is 15 residues long. Germline CDR1 reads SGHVS; CDR2 reads FQNEAQ. This CDR3 reads CASTGGVRRNQPQHF. DNA of the CDR3: TGTGCCAGCACTGGGGGGGTCAGGCGCAATCAGCCCCAGCATTTT.

The chain uses TRBV7-2 and TRBJ2-7; D might be TRBD1 (6 bases). Germline CDR1 reads SGHTA; CDR2 reads FQGNSA. V lost 5 bases, J lost 6 bases, and 17 bases lay in between. The CDR3 covers 14 residues. The CDR3 nucleotides are TGTGCCAGCAGCCAAGGACACAGAGGGGGCGAGCAGTACTTC. It is translated as CASSQGHRGGEQYF.

The rearrangement joins TRBV7-9 to TRBJ2-5, with D perhaps matching TRBD1 (6 bases). The germline V gene has CDR1 SEHNR and CDR2 FQNEAQ (reference sequence). This CDR3 is built from 14 residues. Trimming cost V 3 bases and J 5 bases, with 13 bases left between them. The CDR3 nucleotides read TGTGCCAGCAGCTTTCGGCAGGGGATCGAGACCCAGTACTTC. It encodes CASSFRQGIETQYF.

This rearrangement joins TRBV7-2 to TRBJ2-5, with 11 bases fitting TRBD2. Germline V lookup: CDR1 SGHTA, CDR2 FQGNSA. This CDR3 spans 16 amino acids. Germline trimming cut 3 bases from V and 5 bases from J; bases unmatched to any gene: 8. CDR3 loop: CASSFGLAGSGETQYF. CDR3 sequence (DNA): TGTGCCAGCAGCTTCGGACTAGCGGGTAGTGGGGAGACCCAGTACTTC.

The chain joins TRBV18 to TRBJ1-2; maybe TRBD1 (5 bases). Deletions cut 5 bases from V and 1 base from J, with 8 bases between. This CDR3 comprises 13 residues. Germline CDR1 is KGHSH and CDR2 is LQKENI. CDR3 sequence reads: CASSIDSNYGYTF. CDR3 DNA: TGTGCCAGCTCAATCGACAGTAACTATGGCTACACCTTC. Using reference TRBV18 and TRBJ1-2 for the parts outside the CDR3, the full variable domain is NAGVMQNPRHLVRRRGQEARLRCSPMKGHSHVYWYRQLPEEGLKFMVYLQKENIIDESGMPKERFSAEFPKEGPSILRIQQVVRGDSAAYFCASSIDSNYGYTFGSGTRLTVV.

In this sample, this clone turned up a few times. This chain uses TRBV6-5 with TRBJ2-3; 8 bases line up with TRBD1. The length of the CDR3 is 15 residues. Germline assignment: CDR1 MNHEY and CDR2 SVGAGI. Trimming removed 7 bases from V and 0 bases from J; junction bases left unmatched: 6. This CDR3 is CASNPTGGSTDTQYF. The CDR3 bases are TGTGCCAGCAACCCCACAGGGGGGAGCACAGATACGCAGTATTTT.

This clone was observed a few times. This chain connects TRBV9 to TRBJ1-1; a possible D gene is TRBD1 (6 bases). Germline CDR1 and CDR2: SGDLS and YYNGEE. The CDR3 loop spans 14 amino acids. V lost 0 bases, J lost 6 bases, and 12 bases lay in between. The CDR3 nucleotides are TGTGCCAGCAGCGTAGTTCAAGGGGGAGCTGAAGCTTTCTTT. This codes for CASSVVQGGAEAFF.

This clone was seen more than once but under ten times. V and J are TRBV28 and TRBJ1-2, with D unresolved. This CDR3 contains 13 residues. With 5 bases removed from V and 4 bases from J, the gap between germline ends came to 11 bases. Looked up from germline, CDR1 is MDHEN and CDR2 is SYDVKM. The CDR3 spells CASSTVGGYGYTF. The CDR3, as DNA: TGTGCCAGCAGTACCGTGGGAGGCTATGGCTACACCTTC.

This sequence joins TRBV11-3 and TRBJ2-1, with D unclear. CDR3 length equals 12 residues. Germline V gene lookup returns CDR1 SGHNT and CDR2 YENEEA. V was shortened by 5 bases and J by 9 bases, with 11 bases between the two germline ends. The CDR3 DNA reads as TGTGCCAGCAGCCCACCTAGGTCTGAGCAGTTCTTC. It yields the protein CASSPPRSEQFF. The variable domain in full, with the rest retrieved from reference TRBV11-3 and TRBJ2-1, is EAGVVQSPRYKIIEKKQPVAFWCNPISGHNTLYWYLQNLGQGPELLIRYENEEAVDDSQLPKDRFSAERLKGVDSTLKIQPAELGDSAVYLCASSPPRSEQFFGPGTRLTVL.

V gene TRBV7-2 combines with J gene TRBJ2-3, with D tentatively TRBD2 (5 bases). The CDR3 is made up of 13 amino acids. V was cut by 5 bases and J by 10 bases, with 16 bases left in between. Germline assignment: CDR1 SGHTA and CDR2 FQGNSA. Written as DNA, the CDR3 is TGTGCCAGCAGCCCCTCCGGGGTGGGCTCGCAGTATTTT. It codes for CASSPSGVGSQYF.

This chain connects TRBV6-5 to TRBJ2-2; TRBD1 matches at 8 bases. The CDR3 totals 15 residues. Germline CDR1 MNHEY, CDR2 SVGAGI. With 6 bases clipped from V and 5 bases from J, the junction kept 8 bases outside the gene matches. The CDR3 spells CASRHRDRQTGELFF. The CDR3 DNA reads TGTGCCAGCAGACACCGGGACAGGCAGACCGGGGAGCTGTTTTTT.

J is TRBJ1-1 and V is TRBV18; D not certain. V shed 0 bases and J shed 0 bases, with 11 bases lying between them. This CDR3 is built from 16 residues. The V gene's germline CDR1 is KGHSH and CDR2 LQKENI. In DNA, the CDR3 is TGTGCCAGCTCACCACCGTTGCACACATTGAACACTGAAGCTTTCTTT. It codes for CASSPPLHTLNTEAFF.

This clone was counted only a few times. The chain uses TRBV29-1 and TRBJ2-5, with TRBD2 matching over 7 bases. The CDR3 has 14 residues. The V gene's germline CDR1 is SQVTM and CDR2 ANQGSEA. After removal of 3 bases from V and 4 bases from J, the junction contained 8 bases not matched to a gene. The CDR3, as DNA: TGCAGCGTTGATCCCCCGGGGGGAGGAGAGACCCAGTACTTC. It yields the protein CSVDPPGGGETQYF.

The chain couples TRBV11-3 to TRBJ1-5, with D possibly TRBD1 on 6 matching bases. The V end was cut by 5 bases, the J end by 5 bases, with 10 bases between. The CDR3 is made up of 13 amino acids. Germline lookup yields CDR1 SGHNT and CDR2 YENEEA. The CDR3 loop is CASSQNRDQPQHF. CDR3 nucleotide sequence: TGTGCCAGCAGCCAGAACAGGGATCAGCCCCAGCATTTT.

This clone was seen only a few times. This chain joins TRBV25-1 and TRBJ1-1; D remains unclear. This CDR3 contains 14 residues. V was trimmed by 2 bases and J by 1 base, leaving 8 bases between them. Germline lookup yields CDR1 MGHDK and CDR2 SYGVNS. The CDR3 DNA follows: TGTGCCAGCAGTGAAAGCCGATCGAACACTGAAGCTTTCTTT. Its protein is CASSESRSNTEAFF.

The chain recombines TRBV15 with TRBJ2-7; TRBD1 might be the D (5 bases). CDR1 is LNHNV and CDR2 is YYDKDF in the germline V gene (reference sequence). The V gene lost 1 base and the J gene lost 8 bases, with 12 bases spanning the gap. The CDR3 length is 13 residues. The CDR3 here is CATSRGPGYKQYF. CDR3 nucleotide sequence: TGTGCCACCAGCAGAGGGCCAGGGTACAAGCAGTACTTC.